The rows below give T cell receptor beta chains drawn from one sample of a study of shared clonotypes between healthy human individuals. Libraries were prepared by immunoSEQ multiplex PCR; TCRdb keeps only in-frame clonotypes and omits some of them. The data contain 2 million to 3 million clones, approximately 94% of them singletons. The sample comprised naive CD4+ T cells from PBMCs. All receptors derive from a man between 18 and 29 years old in good health. Some clones in this sample may be carry-over from other donors' samples. Each CDR3 is given with its conserved first and last residue. Fields, in order: J gene, clone size, D gene, V gene, CDR3 DNA, CDR3 protein. The D gene is left open where the match is weak. The size entry is marked missing in some rows and otherwise reads once, few, many or a size class.

j_call: TRBJ2-1; clone_size: once; d_call: TRBD1; v_call: TRBV7-2; cdr3_nt: TGTGCCAGCAGCCTATATGACAGGGTACCAAATTTCTTC; cdr3_aa: CASSLYDRVPNFF
j_call: TRBJ2-5; clone_size: -; d_call: -; v_call: TRBV7-6; cdr3_nt: TGTGCCAGCAGCACGCGCGGGGCATTCCAGGAAGAGACCCAGTACTTC; cdr3_aa: CASSTRGAFQEETQYF
j_call: TRBJ1-3; clone_size: once; d_call: -; v_call: TRBV19; cdr3_nt: TGTGCCAGTAGTATCAGCGGCGACTCTGGAAACACCATATATTTT; cdr3_aa: CASSISGDSGNTIYF
j_call: TRBJ2-7; clone_size: -; d_call: -; v_call: TRBV5-1; cdr3_nt: TGCGCCAGCAGCCGCGTGGGGCGGGAAGGTGAGCAGTACTTC; cdr3_aa: CASSRVGREGEQYF
j_call: TRBJ1-1; clone_size: -; d_call: TRBD1; v_call: TRBV4-1; cdr3_nt: TGCGCCAGCAGCTTGGACAGGGGGCCAAACACTGAAGCTTTCTTT; cdr3_aa: CASSLDRGPNTEAFF
j_call: TRBJ1-2; clone_size: -; d_call: -; v_call: TRBV28; cdr3_nt: TGTGCCAGCAGTTTCCCGGGGGGCCCCCTCTATGGCTACACCTTC; cdr3_aa: CASSFPGGPLYGYTF
j_call: TRBJ2-1; clone_size: -; d_call: TRBD1; v_call: TRBV28; cdr3_nt: TGTGCCAGCAGTTTTCGGCCTAGCCTGGAGGGACAGGGACAGCAGTTCTTC; cdr3_aa: CASSFRPSLEGQGQQFF
j_call: TRBJ1-3; clone_size: -; d_call: -; v_call: TRBV28; cdr3_nt: TGTGCCAGCAGTCAAGGAGGTGGTAGCGGAAACACCATATATTTT; cdr3_aa: CASSQGGGSGNTIYF
j_call: TRBJ1-3; clone_size: -; d_call: -; v_call: TRBV11-2; cdr3_nt: TGTGCCAGCAGCTTGACGGCGCGCTCTGGAAACACCATATATTTT; cdr3_aa: CASSLTARSGNTIYF
j_call: TRBJ2-5; clone_size: -; d_call: -; v_call: TRBV7-2; cdr3_nt: TGTGCCAGCAGCTCCCCCGGGGGGCGGGAGACCCAGTACTTC; cdr3_aa: CASSSPGGRETQYF
j_call: TRBJ1-2; clone_size: -; d_call: -; v_call: TRBV2; cdr3_nt: TGTGCCAGCAGTGAACAGGGAAGTGTGGGCTACACCTTC; cdr3_aa: CASSEQGSVGYTF
j_call: TRBJ2-1; clone_size: -; d_call: TRBD2; v_call: TRBV14; cdr3_nt: TGTGCCAGCAGCCAAGGGACTAGTTGGTACAATGAGCAGTTCTTC; cdr3_aa: CASSQGTSWYNEQFF
j_call: TRBJ2-2; clone_size: -; d_call: -; v_call: TRBV11-3; cdr3_nt: TGTGCCAGCAGCCTGGGCGGGGTTACCACCGGGGAGCTGTTTTTT; cdr3_aa: CASSLGGVTTGELFF
j_call: TRBJ2-4; clone_size: -; d_call: -; v_call: TRBV11-3; cdr3_nt: TGTGCCAGCAGCTTAAGGGGTGAAAACATTCAGTACTTC; cdr3_aa: CASSLRGENIQYF
j_call: TRBJ2-3; clone_size: -; d_call: -; v_call: TRBV18; cdr3_nt: TGTGCCAGCTCAGGGACTTCTAGCACAGATACGCAGTATTTT; cdr3_aa: CASSGTSSTDTQYF
j_call: TRBJ2-1; clone_size: once; d_call: TRBD2; v_call: TRBV5-1; cdr3_nt: TGCGCCAGCAGCTCAACTAGCGGCCTTTACAATGAGCAGTTCTTC; cdr3_aa: CASSSTSGLYNEQFF
j_call: TRBJ1-5; clone_size: -; d_call: -; v_call: TRBV2; cdr3_nt: TGTGCCAGCAGTGGGACAGAAATCAAGCCCCAGCATTTT; cdr3_aa: CASSGTEIKPQHF
j_call: TRBJ2-3; clone_size: -; d_call: -; v_call: TRBV28; cdr3_nt: TGTGCCAGCAGTTTAAACGGTGTGGCTGACTATACGCAGTATTTT; cdr3_aa: CASSLNGVADYTQYF
j_call: TRBJ1-3; clone_size: -; d_call: TRBD1; v_call: TRBV7-9; cdr3_nt: TGTGCCAGCAGCTTAGGAGGCCGGGACAGCTCTGGAAACACCATATATTTT; cdr3_aa: CASSLGGRDSSGNTIYF
j_call: TRBJ1-4; clone_size: -; d_call: TRBD1; v_call: TRBV4-1; cdr3_nt: TGCGCCAGCAGCCGTAGGACAGGGGAAGATGAAAAACTGTTTTTT; cdr3_aa: CASSRRTGEDEKLFF
j_call: TRBJ2-5; clone_size: -; d_call: -; v_call: TRBV28; cdr3_nt: TGTGCCAGCAGCCGCCAGGGGTCGGAGACCCAGTACTTC; cdr3_aa: CASSRQGSETQYF
j_call: TRBJ1-1; clone_size: -; d_call: -; v_call: TRBV30; cdr3_nt: TGTGCCTGGAGTACCTTCGGGGGGAGCGTATTAAACACTGAAGCTTTCTTT; cdr3_aa: CAWSTFGGSVLNTEAFF
j_call: TRBJ2-5; clone_size: -; d_call: TRBD2; v_call: TRBV10-3; cdr3_nt: TGTGCCATCTTTTCGGAGCGGGAACAAGAGACCCAGTACTTC; cdr3_aa: CAIFSEREQETQYF
j_call: TRBJ2-5; clone_size: -; d_call: TRBD2; v_call: TRBV10-3; cdr3_nt: TGTGCCATCAGTAGGCGGGAGAGGGGAGAGACCCAGTACTTC; cdr3_aa: CAISRRERGETQYF
j_call: TRBJ1-4; clone_size: -; d_call: -; v_call: TRBV15; cdr3_nt: TGTGCCACCAGCACAGCCTTGGGGGGAGGTGAAAAACTGTTTTTT; cdr3_aa: CATSTALGGGEKLFF
j_call: TRBJ1-2; clone_size: -; d_call: TRBD1; v_call: TRBV5-4; cdr3_nt: TGTGCCAGCAGCTTGAACAGGGGGCAAGCTGGCTACACCTTC; cdr3_aa: CASSLNRGQAGYTF
j_call: TRBJ2-5; clone_size: -; d_call: -; v_call: TRBV13; cdr3_nt: TGTGCCAGCAGCTTTAGGCGACACCACCTGGGGGGGACCCAGTACTTC; cdr3_aa: CASSFRRHHLGGTQYF
j_call: TRBJ2-7; clone_size: -; d_call: TRBD1; v_call: TRBV7-2; cdr3_nt: TGTGCCAGCAGCTTACGAGACAGGGGGATCTACGAGCAGTACTTC; cdr3_aa: CASSLRDRGIYEQYF
j_call: TRBJ2-1; clone_size: -; d_call: TRBD1; v_call: TRBV7-2; cdr3_nt: TGTGCCAGCAGCTTACCCGGGACAGGGAAAATCAGCTCCTACAATGAGCAGTTCTTC; cdr3_aa: CASSLPGTGKISSYNEQFF
j_call: TRBJ2-1; clone_size: -; d_call: -; v_call: TRBV5-1; cdr3_nt: TGCGCCAGCAGCTGGGGGACAACCTACAATGAGCAGTTCTTC; cdr3_aa: CASSWGTTYNEQFF
j_call: TRBJ2-7; clone_size: once; d_call: -; v_call: TRBV7-9; cdr3_nt: TGTGCCAGCACCGGAATCTCTTCCTACGAGCAGTACTTC; cdr3_aa: CASTGISSYEQYF
j_call: TRBJ2-3; clone_size: -; d_call: -; v_call: TRBV13; cdr3_nt: TGTGCCAGCAGCTTTCTCCAGGGGGGAGATACGCAGTATTTT; cdr3_aa: CASSFLQGGDTQYF
j_call: TRBJ2-5; clone_size: -; d_call: -; v_call: TRBV5-4; cdr3_nt: TGTGCCAGCAGCTCCCCGCGAGGAGAGACCCAGTACTTC; cdr3_aa: CASSSPRGETQYF
j_call: TRBJ1-1; clone_size: -; d_call: -; v_call: TRBV6-6; cdr3_nt: TGTGCCAGCAGTTACTCAAAGAACACTGAAGCTTTCTTT; cdr3_aa: CASSYSKNTEAFF
j_call: TRBJ1-2; clone_size: -; d_call: -; v_call: TRBV30; cdr3_nt: TGTGCCGGGACGGCTCCCTATGGCTACACCTTC; cdr3_aa: CAGTAPYGYTF
j_call: TRBJ1-4; clone_size: -; d_call: -; v_call: TRBV5-1; cdr3_nt: TGCGCCAGCAGCTTGGTCCCCGATGAAAAACTGTTTTTT; cdr3_aa: CASSLVPDEKLFF
j_call: TRBJ2-7; clone_size: -; d_call: -; v_call: TRBV9; cdr3_nt: TGTGCCAGCAGCGTAAGAGGACTCAGCTCCTACGAGCAGTACTTC; cdr3_aa: CASSVRGLSSYEQYF